This T cell receptor (beta chain) was documented in a study of cytomegalovirus exposure and HLA in healthy donors. The CDR3 is made up of 15 amino acids. V lost 5 bases and J lost 5; bases outside the gene matches: 11. Germline lookup yields CDR1 SGHNT and CDR2 YENEEA. Whole-study findings and limits: A few CMV-associated chains were confirmed in vitro to be specific for CMV antigens. A likely sequencing artifact accounted for one observed cluster of highly shared sequence variants.

Turning to this clone: Its antigen remains unknown.

At sampling all donors were nominally healthy, likely with unrecorded immune exposures. Both 60 Vbeta primers and 13 Jbeta primers went into the PCR. This table comes from immunoSEQ multiplex PCR, and its TCRdb copy is limited to in-frame clones, with some not included. The sample carries about 89,000 clones, about 85% recorded once. This clonotype originated in a female donor in good health and CMV-seropositive. The chain uses TRBV11-3 and TRBJ2-5, with 7 bases identical to TRBD1. Sequencing used PBMCs. The CDR3 DNA follows: TGTGCCAGCAGCCGGGACAGTGCCTTAGGGGAGACCCAGTACTTC. Residues: CASSRDSALGETQYF.